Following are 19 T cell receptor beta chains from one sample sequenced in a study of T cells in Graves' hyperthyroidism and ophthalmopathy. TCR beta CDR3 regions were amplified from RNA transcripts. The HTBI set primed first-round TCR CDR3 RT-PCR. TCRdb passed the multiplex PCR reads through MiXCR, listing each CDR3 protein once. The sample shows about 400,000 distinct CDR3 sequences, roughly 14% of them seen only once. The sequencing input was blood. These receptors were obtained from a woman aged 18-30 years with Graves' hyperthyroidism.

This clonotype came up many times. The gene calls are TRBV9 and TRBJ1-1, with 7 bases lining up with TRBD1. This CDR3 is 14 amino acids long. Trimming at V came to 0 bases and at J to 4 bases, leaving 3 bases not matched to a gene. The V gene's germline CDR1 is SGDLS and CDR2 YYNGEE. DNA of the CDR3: TGTGCCAGCAGCGTAGCGGGACAGAGCACTGAAGCTTTCTTT. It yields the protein CASSVAGQSTEAFF. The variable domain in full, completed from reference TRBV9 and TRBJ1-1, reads DSGVTQTPKHLITATGQRVTLRCSPRSGDLSVYWYQQSLDQGLQFLIQYYNGEERAKGNILERFSAQQFPDLHSELNLSSLELGDSALYFCASSVAGQSTEAFFGQGTRLTVV.

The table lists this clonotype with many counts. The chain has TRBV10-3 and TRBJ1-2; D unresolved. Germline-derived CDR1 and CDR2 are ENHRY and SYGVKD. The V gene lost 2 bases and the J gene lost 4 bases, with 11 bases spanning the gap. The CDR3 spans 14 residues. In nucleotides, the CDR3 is TGTGCCATCAGTGAGCACCGATGGCCCTATGGCTACACCTTC. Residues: CAISEHRWPYGYTF.

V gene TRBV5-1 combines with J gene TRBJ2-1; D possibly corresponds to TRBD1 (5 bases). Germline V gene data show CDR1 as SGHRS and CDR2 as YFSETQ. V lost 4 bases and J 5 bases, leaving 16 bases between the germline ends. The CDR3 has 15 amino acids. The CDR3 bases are TGCGCCAGCAGCCCGTGGGGCGCAGGGAACAATGAGCAGTTCTTC. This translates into CASSPWGAGNNEQFF.

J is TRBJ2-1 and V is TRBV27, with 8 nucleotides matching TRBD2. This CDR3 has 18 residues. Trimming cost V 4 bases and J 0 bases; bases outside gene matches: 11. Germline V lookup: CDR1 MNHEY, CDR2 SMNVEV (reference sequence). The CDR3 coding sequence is TGTGCCAGCAGTTCGCCGGGACTAGTAGCCGTCTCCTACAATGAGCAGTTCTTC. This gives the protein CASSSPGLVAVSYNEQFF.

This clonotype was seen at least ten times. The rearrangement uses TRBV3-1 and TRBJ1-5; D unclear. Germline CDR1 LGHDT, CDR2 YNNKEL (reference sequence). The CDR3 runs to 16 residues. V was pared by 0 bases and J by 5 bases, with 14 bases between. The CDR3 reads CASSQDYAPGDQPQHF. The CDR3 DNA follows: TGTGCCAGCAGCCAAGACTATGCGCCCGGGGATCAGCCCCAGCATTTT.

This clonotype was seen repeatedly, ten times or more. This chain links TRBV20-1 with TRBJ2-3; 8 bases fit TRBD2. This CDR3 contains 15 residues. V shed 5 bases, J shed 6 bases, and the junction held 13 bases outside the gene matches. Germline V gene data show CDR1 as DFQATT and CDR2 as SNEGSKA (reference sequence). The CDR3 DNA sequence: TGCAGTGCTCCCCGAGACGGGGGGGCGGCGGATACGCAGTATTTT. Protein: CSAPRDGGAADTQYF.

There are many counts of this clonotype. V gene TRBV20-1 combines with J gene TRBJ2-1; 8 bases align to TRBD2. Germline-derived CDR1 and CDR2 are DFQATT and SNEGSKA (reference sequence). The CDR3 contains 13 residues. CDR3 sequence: CSGVGGGIYEQFF. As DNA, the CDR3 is TGCAGCGGGGTGGGCGGGGGGATATACGAGCAGTTCTTC.

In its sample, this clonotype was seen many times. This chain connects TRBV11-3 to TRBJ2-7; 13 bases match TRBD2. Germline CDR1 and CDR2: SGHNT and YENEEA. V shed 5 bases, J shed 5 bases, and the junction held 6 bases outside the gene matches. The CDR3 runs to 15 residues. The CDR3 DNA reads TGTGCCAGCAGCCCACGGACTAGCGGGAGTAACGAGCAGTACTTC. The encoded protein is CASSPRTSGSNEQYF.

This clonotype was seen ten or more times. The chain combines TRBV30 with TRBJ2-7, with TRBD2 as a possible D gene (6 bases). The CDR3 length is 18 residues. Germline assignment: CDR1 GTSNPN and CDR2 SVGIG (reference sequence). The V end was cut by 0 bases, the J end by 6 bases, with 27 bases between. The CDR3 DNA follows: TGTGCCTGGAGTGTACCCAGGTCCCGAAGGAGGGTCCTAAGCGAGCAGTACTTC. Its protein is CAWSVPRSRRRVLSEQYF.

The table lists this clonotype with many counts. The CDR3 DNA sequence: TGTGCCAGTAGTATAGTGGACGTGACTTATCAGCCCCAGCATTTT. This sequence encodes CASSIVDVTYQPQHF. The V and J genes are TRBV19 and TRBJ1-5; D is uncertain. The ends were cut back, 1 base at V and 5 bases at J, with 12 bases in the middle. The germline CDR1 and CDR2 sequences are LNHDA and SQIVND (reference sequence). The CDR3 consists of 15 residues.

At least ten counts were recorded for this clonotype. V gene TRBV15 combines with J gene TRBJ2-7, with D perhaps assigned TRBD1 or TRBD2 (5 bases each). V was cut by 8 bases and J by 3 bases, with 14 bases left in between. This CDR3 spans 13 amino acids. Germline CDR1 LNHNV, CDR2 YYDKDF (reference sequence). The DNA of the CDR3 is TGTGCCACCGCCGGGACGGAAGGCTACGAGCAGTACTTC. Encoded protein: CATAGTEGYEQYF.

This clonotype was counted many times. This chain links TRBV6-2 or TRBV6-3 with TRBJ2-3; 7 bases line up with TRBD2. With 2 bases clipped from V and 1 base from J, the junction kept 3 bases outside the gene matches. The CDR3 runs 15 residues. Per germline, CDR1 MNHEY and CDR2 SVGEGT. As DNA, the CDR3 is TGTGCCAGCAGTTACGGGCTAGCGGGCACAGATACGCAGTATTTT. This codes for CASSYGLAGTDTQYF.

The CDR3, as DNA: TGTGCCAGAAACGGGGGGCCTACAGATACGCAGTATTTT. Residues: CARNGGPTDTQYF. This chain uses TRBV7-3 with TRBJ2-3; tentatively, D is TRBD2 (7 bases). The V end lost 9 bases, the J end lost 3 bases, and 13 bases lay between the germline ends. Germline values: CDR1 SGHTA, CDR2 FQGTGA. The CDR3 has 13 residues.

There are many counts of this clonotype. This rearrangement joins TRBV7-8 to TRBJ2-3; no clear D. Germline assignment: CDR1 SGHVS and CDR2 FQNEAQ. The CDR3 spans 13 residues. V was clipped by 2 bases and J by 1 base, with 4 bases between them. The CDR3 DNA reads TGTGCCAGCAGCTTATTGCGCACAGATACGCAGTATTTT. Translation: CASSLLRTDTQYF.

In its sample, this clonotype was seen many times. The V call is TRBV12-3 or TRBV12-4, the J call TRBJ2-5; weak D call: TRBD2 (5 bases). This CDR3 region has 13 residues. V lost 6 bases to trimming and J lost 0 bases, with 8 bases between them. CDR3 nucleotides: TGTGCCAGCAGCCGGACTTACCAAGAGACCCAGTACTTC. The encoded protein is CASSRTYQETQYF.

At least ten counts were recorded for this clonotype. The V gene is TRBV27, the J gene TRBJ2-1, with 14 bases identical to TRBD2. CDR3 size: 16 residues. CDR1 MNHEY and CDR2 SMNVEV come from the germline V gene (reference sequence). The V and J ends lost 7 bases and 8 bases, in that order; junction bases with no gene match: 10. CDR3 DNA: TGTGCCAGCAACTTAGGTGGGACTAGCGGGGGACATGAGCAGTTCTTC. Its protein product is CASNLGGTSGGHEQFF.

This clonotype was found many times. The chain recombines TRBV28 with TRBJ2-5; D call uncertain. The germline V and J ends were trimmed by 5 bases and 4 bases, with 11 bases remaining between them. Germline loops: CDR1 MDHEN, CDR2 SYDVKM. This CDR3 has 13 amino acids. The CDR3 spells CASSTYPGETQYF. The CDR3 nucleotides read TGTGCCAGCAGTACTTATCCCGGAGAGACCCAGTACTTC.

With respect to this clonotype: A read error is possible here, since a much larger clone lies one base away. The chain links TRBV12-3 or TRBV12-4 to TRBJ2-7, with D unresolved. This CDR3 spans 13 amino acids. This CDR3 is CASSPLFAYEQCF. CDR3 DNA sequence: TGTGCCAGCAGCCCCCTGTTCGCCTACGAGCAGTGCTTC.

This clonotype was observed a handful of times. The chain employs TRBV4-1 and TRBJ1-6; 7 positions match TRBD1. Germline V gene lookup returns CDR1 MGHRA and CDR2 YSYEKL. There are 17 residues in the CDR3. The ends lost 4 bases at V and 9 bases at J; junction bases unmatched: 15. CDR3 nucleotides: TGCGCCAGCAGCCCCGGACAGGCGATGTCCCTAGGTTCACCCCTCCACTTT. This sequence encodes CASSPGQAMSLGSPLHF.